The following is a T cell receptor beta chain sequence with its context. The data stem from a study of T cell repertoires in cytomegalovirus infection. Study at large: Matching HLA type, along with CMV infection, was indicated by public TCR beta signatures.

The germline CDR1 and CDR2 sequences are SNHLY and FYNNEI. V dropped 7 bases and J dropped 4 bases, with 15 bases sitting between them. The CDR3 extends over 14 amino acids. MiXCR, run by TCRdb on the reads, gives a single entry per CDR3 protein. The sample has roughly 240,000 distinct CDR3 sequences, 6% to 8% seen once. The chain is built from TRBV2 and TRBJ2-3; TRBD2 is a possible D gene (7 bases). This clonotype was obtained from a human donor in good health (CMV status not recorded). Some clones in this sample may be carry-over from other donors' samples. The sequenced sample consisted of PBMCs. CDR3 residues: CASIGGRGSDTQYF. The DNA of the CDR3 is TGTGCCAGCATCGGGGGGCGAGGATCAGATACGCAGTATTTT.